The TCR beta chain under discussion was sequenced for a study of T-cell memory formation after mild COVID-19. About the research overall: Largely donor-specific TCR clusters were found. Study results and limitations: Later expanders leaned CD4+, whereas clones that contracted between day 15 and 85 were balanced CD4/CD8.

Details on this clonotype: Its matching antigen is unknown.

TCRdb reprocessed the 5' RACE reads via MiXCR and lists one record per CDR3 protein. Of 65,000 to 90,000 distinct CDR3 sequences listed, over 11% are singletons. Per germline, CDR1 LNHNV and CDR2 YYDKDF (reference sequence). The V end was cut by 3 bases, the J end by 6 bases, with 10 bases between. This CDR3 spans 13 amino acids. This receptor was taken from an adult woman who had mild COVID-19 (a few samples of this study predate the infection). Cell type and time point are not known. Sequencing was carried out using PBMCs or a T cell subset sorted from them (not recorded which). V and J are TRBV15 and TRBJ2-3; D is possibly TRBD1 or TRBD2 (5 bases each). This CDR3 reads CATSSNWGDTQYF. Here the CDR3 DNA reads TGTGCCACCAGCAGCAACTGGGGGGATACGCAGTATTTT.